This T cell receptor beta chain is drawn from a study of T cell responses to AZD1222 COVID-19 vaccine. There are 17 residues in the CDR3. Per germline, CDR1 SGHTA and CDR2 FQGNSA. J was trimmed by 6 bases and V by 2 bases; bases with no gene match: 6. This clone was detected once. Its target is not known. Study-level findings and limits: A reported finding is that nearly half of spike-specific TCRs target unmutated variant regions. Repertoire samples came only from after the peak T cell response. The donor group comprised mostly white British people and more females; the analysis possibly underestimated clonal diversity. At baseline, just 6 or 7 AZD1222 recipients tested seropositive.

The assay was immunoSEQ multiplex PCR, and TCRdb's table has in-frame clones only and misses some. The table includes about 78,000 clones, around 90% detected once. The specimen was peripheral blood, collected on day 0 of MenACWY control vaccination. The sequence was collected from an adult in good health. V and J are TRBV7-2 and TRBJ1-6; 11 bases match TRBD1. CDR3 coding DNA: TGTGCCAGCAGCTTATTAGGACAGGGGGCGCGTAATTCACCCCTCCACTTT. Translating it yields CASSLLGQGARNSPLHF.